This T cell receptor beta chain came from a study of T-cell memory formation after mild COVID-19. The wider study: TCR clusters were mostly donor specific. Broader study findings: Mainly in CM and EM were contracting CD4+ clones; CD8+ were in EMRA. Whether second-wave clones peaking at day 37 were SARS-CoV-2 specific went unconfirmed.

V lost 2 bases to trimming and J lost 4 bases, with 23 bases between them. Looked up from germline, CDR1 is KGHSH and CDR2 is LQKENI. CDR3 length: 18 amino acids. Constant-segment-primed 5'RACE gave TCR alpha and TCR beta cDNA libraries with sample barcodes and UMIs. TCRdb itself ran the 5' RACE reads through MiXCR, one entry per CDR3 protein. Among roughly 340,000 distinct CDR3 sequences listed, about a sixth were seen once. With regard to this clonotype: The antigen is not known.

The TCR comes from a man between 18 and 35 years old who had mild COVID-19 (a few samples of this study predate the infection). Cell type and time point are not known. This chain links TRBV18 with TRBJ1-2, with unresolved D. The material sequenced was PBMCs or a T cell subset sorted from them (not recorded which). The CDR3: CASSPFIPEKEQGYGYTF. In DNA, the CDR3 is TGTGCCAGCTCACCATTTATTCCGGAGAAAGAGCAAGGCTATGGCTACACCTTC.